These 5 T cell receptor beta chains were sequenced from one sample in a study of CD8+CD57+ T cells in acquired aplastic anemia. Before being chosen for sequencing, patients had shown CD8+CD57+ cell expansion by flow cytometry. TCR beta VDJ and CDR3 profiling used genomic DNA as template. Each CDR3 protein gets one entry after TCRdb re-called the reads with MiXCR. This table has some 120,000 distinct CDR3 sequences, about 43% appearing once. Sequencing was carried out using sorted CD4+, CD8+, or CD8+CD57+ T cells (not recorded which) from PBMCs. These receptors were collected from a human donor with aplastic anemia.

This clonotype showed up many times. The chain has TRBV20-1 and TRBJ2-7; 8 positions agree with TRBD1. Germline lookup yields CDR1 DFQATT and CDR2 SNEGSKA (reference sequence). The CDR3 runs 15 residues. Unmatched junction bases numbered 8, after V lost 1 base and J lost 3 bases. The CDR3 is CSARAVTGANYEQYF. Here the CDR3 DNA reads TGCAGTGCTAGAGCTGTGACAGGGGCAAACTACGAGCAGTACTTC.

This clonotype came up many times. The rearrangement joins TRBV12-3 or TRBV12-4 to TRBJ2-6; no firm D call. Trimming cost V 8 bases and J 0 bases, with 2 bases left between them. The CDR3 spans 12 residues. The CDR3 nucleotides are TGTGCCAGCGACTCTGGGGCCAACGTCCTGACTTTC. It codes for CASDSGANVLTF.

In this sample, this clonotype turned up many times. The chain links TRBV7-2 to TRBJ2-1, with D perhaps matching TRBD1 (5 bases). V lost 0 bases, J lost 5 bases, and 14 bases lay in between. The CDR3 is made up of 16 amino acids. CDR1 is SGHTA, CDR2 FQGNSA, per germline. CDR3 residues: CASSLAGAIANNEQFF. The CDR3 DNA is TGTGCCAGCAGCTTAGCAGGGGCTATTGCGAACAATGAGCAGTTCTTC. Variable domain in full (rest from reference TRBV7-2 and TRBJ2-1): GAGVSQSPSNKVTEKGKDVELRCDPISGHTALYWYRQSLGQGLEFLIYFQGNSAPDKSGLPSDRFSAERTGGSVSTLTIQRTQQEDSAVYLCASSLAGAIANNEQFFGPGTRLTVL.

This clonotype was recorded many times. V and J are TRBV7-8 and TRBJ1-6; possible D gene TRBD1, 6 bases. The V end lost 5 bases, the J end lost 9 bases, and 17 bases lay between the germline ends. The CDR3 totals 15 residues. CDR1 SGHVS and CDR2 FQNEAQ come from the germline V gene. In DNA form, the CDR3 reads TGTGCCAGCAGCCCCCAAACAGGGTATGGTTCACCCCTCCACTTT. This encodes CASSPQTGYGSPLHF.

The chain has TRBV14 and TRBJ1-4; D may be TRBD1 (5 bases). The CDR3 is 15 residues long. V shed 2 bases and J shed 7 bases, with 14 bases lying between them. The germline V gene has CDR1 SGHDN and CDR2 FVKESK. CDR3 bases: TGTGCCAGCAGCCAAAGACAGACCCGGGGTGAAAAACTGTTTTTT. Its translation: CASSQRQTRGEKLFF.